A selection of T cell receptor beta chains follows, all from one sample in a study of blood T cell repertoires in COVID-19. Libraries were prepared by immunoSEQ multiplex PCR; TCRdb keeps only in-frame clonotypes and omits some of them. The sample yields 50,000 to 70,000 clones, approximately 92% seen once. The specimen was peripheral blood. All receptors come from a woman aged 80 or older with active COVID-19. Each CDR3 is given with its conserved first and last residue. Fields, in order: V gene, J gene, clone size, CDR3 length, D gene, CDR3 protein, CDR3 DNA. D genes are given only for firm matches. Size tells how often a clone was seen (once, few, many) or the class of an expanded clone, and some rows leave it out.

V: TRBV3-1/TRBV3-2
J: TRBJ2-5
size: once
length: 15
D: NA
CDR3: CASSQDLDNLETQYF
DNA: TGTGCCAGCAGCCAAGATCTGGACAATTTGGAGACCCAGTACTTC

V: TRBV11-2
J: TRBJ1-1
size: NA
length: 13
D: NA
CDR3: CASSLGTDTEAFF
DNA: TGTGCCAGCAGCTTAGGGACAGACACTGAAGCTTTCTTT

V: TRBV27
J: TRBJ2-5
size: NA
length: 15
D: TRBD1
CDR3: CASSSLQGALETQYF
DNA: TGTGCCAGCAGTTCACTCCAGGGGGCTTTGGAGACCCAGTACTTC

V: TRBV4-1
J: TRBJ1-2
size: NA
length: 15
D: TRBD1
CDR3: CASSQTDRANYGYTF
DNA: TGCGCCAGCAGCCAGACCGACAGGGCTAACTATGGCTACACCTTC

V: TRBV2
J: TRBJ2-1
size: NA
length: 14
D: NA
CDR3: CASSDSMRQNEQFF
DNA: TGTGCCAGCAGTGACTCGATGCGACAAAATGAGCAGTTCTTC

V: TRBV5-4
J: TRBJ2-7
size: few
length: 15
D: TRBD2
CDR3: CASSFSSGSSNEQYF
DNA: TGTGCCAGCAGCTTCAGTAGCGGGAGCTCTAACGAGCAGTACTTC

V: TRBV12-5
J: TRBJ1-2
size: once
length: 14
D: TRBD1
CDR3: CASGLGQGVIIDTF
DNA: TGTGCTAGTGGTTTGGGCCAGGGGGTAATAATAGACACCTTC

V: TRBV19
J: TRBJ2-5
size: NA
length: 13
D: TRBD1
CDR3: CASIEDREVTQYF
DNA: TGTGCCAGTATCGAGGACAGGGAGGTGACCCAGTACTTC

V: TRBV27
J: TRBJ1-6
size: NA
length: 14
D: TRBD1
CDR3: CASSPGTGVRPLHF
DNA: TGTGCCAGCAGCCCCGGGACAGGGGTTCGGCCCCTCCACTTT

V: TRBV2
J: TRBJ1-5
size: once
length: 15
D: NA
CDR3: CASSSMGASNQPQHF
DNA: TGTGCCAGCAGCTCCATGGGAGCTAGCAATCAGCCCCAGCATTTT

V: TRBV6-1
J: TRBJ2-1
size: NA
length: 12
D: NA
CDR3: CASSELRDEQFF
DNA: TGTGCCAGCAGTGAACTCCGGGATGAGCAGTTCTTC

V: TRBV7-9
J: TRBJ2-5
size: NA
length: 14
D: NA
CDR3: CASSPIGLSGAQYF
DNA: TGTGCCAGCAGCCCAATAGGCCTTTCGGGGGCCCAGTACTTC

V: TRBV5-6
J: TRBJ1-3
size: NA
length: 14
D: NA
CDR3: CASSLETGANTIYF
DNA: TGTGCCAGCAGCTTGGAGACAGGAGCAAACACCATATATTTT

V: TRBV5-1
J: TRBJ1-3
size: few
length: 15
D: TRBD1
CDR3: CASSGDRGSGNTIYF
DNA: TGCGCCAGCAGCGGGGACAGGGGATCTGGAAACACCATATATTTT

V: TRBV3-1/TRBV3-2
J: TRBJ2-1
size: NA
length: 12
D: NA
CDR3: CASSLDIGEQFF
DNA: TGTGCCAGCAGTCTGGACATCGGTGAGCAGTTCTTC

V: TRBV5-4
J: TRBJ2-3
size: NA
length: 16
D: NA
CDR3: CASSQGRGARTDTQYF
DNA: TGTGCCAGCAGCCAAGGGCGGGGTGCGCGCACAGATACGCAGTATTTT

V: TRBV7-9
J: TRBJ2-5
size: NA
length: 12
D: NA
CDR3: CASSFSQETQYF
DNA: TGTGCCAGCAGCTTCAGCCAAGAGACCCAGTACTTC

V: TRBV19
J: TRBJ1-2
size: NA
length: 16
D: TRBD1
CDR3: CASSINLPGQGFGYTF
DNA: TGTGCCAGTAGTATCAACCTACCGGGACAGGGGTTTGGCTACACCTTC

V: TRBV7-7
J: TRBJ2-3
size: NA
length: 15
D: TRBD2
CDR3: CASSLGRGGPDTQYF
DNA: TGTGCCAGCAGCTTAGGGCGGGGGGGCCCAGATACGCAGTATTTT

V: TRBV11-2
J: TRBJ2-1
size: once
length: 13
D: TRBD2
CDR3: CASSYWEGNEQFF
DNA: TGTGCCAGCAGTTATTGGGAGGGGAATGAGCAGTTCTTC